The TCR beta chain under discussion was sequenced for a study of blood T cell repertoires in COVID-19. Study details: Samples representing acute and convalescent COVID-19 were sourced from the United States, Italy and Spain.

Germline CDR1 is LGHDT and CDR2 is YNNKEL (reference sequence). This CDR3 has 16 residues. The V and J ends lost 4 bases and 1 base respectively, with 16 bases between them. Recruits, aged about 18 to 90 years, lived in roughly 22 US areas. Measured with immunoSEQ multiplex PCR; TCRdb has only the in-frame clones, and not every one. This table has 150,000 to 200,000 clones, more than 75% appearing once. This chain links TRBV3-1 (or the pseudogene TRBV3-2) with TRBJ1-1; the D gene is possibly TRBD1 (5 bases). The clonotype originates from a woman younger than 45 who had recovered from COVID-19. Specimen: PBMCs or T cells enriched from blood (not recorded which). The CDR3 loop reads CASSPTQGQSNTEAFF. The CDR3 region has the DNA TGTGCCAGCAGCCCGACCCAAGGACAATCGAACACTGAAGCTTTCTTT.